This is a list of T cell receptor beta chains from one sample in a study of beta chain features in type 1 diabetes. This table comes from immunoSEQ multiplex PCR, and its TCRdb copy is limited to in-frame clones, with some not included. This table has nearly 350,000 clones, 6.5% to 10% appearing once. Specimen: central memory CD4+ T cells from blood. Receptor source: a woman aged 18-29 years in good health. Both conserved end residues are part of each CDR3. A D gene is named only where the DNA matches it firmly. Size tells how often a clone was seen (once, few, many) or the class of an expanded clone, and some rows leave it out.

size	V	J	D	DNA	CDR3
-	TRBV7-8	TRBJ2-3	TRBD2	TGTGCCAGCAGCTTAGCCCTGGTAGTAGCGGGAGGGGCTGATACGCAGTATTTT	CASSLALVVAGGADTQYF
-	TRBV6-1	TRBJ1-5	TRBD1	TGTGCCAGCACCAGACAGGGGGATCAGCCCCAGCATTTT	CASTRQGDQPQHF
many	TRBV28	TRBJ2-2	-	TGTGCCAGCAGTTCCAACACCGGGGAGCTGTTTTTT	CASSSNTGELFF
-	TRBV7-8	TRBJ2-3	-	TGTGCCAGCAGTTACACGGGAGATACGCAGTATTTT	CASSYTGDTQYF
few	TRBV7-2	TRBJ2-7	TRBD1	TGTGCCAGCAGCTTAGCGGGGACAGGGCGAGAGCAGTACTTC	CASSLAGTGREQYF
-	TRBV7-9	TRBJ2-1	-	TGTGCCAGCAGCTTAGGTTCGTTGGATGAGCAGTTCTTC	CASSLGSLDEQFF
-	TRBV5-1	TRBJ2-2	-	TGCGCCAGCAGCTTGGGAGGGACTTCGAACACCGGGGAGCTGTTTTTT	CASSLGGTSNTGELFF
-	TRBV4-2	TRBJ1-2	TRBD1	TGTGCCAGCAGCCAAGTCTCGGACAGGGCCTATGGCTACACCTTC	CASSQVSDRAYGYTF
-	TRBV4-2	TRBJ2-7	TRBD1	TGTGCCAGCAGCCTCGGGACAGGCCACTACGAGCAGTACTTC	CASSLGTGHYEQYF
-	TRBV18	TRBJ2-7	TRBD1	TGTGCCAGCTCATCAACAGGGGGGTCCTACGAGCAGTACTTC	CASSSTGGSYEQYF
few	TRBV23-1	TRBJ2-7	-	TGCGCCAGCAGTCAGGCCGGGACACCTTACGAGCAGTACTTC	CASSQAGTPYEQYF
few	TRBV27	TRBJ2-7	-	TGTGCCAGCAATATGCAGTACTTC	CASNMQYF
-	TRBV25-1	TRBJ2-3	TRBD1	TGTGCCAGCAGTGAATTTCCGGGACAGGGGACAGATACGCAGTATTTT	CASSEFPGQGTDTQYF
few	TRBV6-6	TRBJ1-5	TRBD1	TGTGCCAGCAGACTGGGGACAGGGTGGCAGCCCCAGCATTTT	CASRLGTGWQPQHF